A single sample is the source of the 32 T cell receptor beta chains below, sequenced in a study of OX40 agonist ivuxolimab in advanced cancers. Data came from immunoSEQ multiplex PCR; TCRdb stores just in-frame clones and leaves some out. Altogether almost 80,000 clones are present, about 84% being singletons, with the ten largest covering 0.44%. The sample consisted of CD4+ or CD8+ T cells sorted from blood, taken in a trial of the OX40 agonist ivuxolimab. These receptors were taken from an adult with an advanced solid tumor such as melanoma, head and neck, liver or kidney cancer.

The genes are TRBV5-4 and TRBJ2-1; a possible D gene is TRBD2 (7 bases). This CDR3 region has 17 residues. The V gene's germline CDR1 is SGHNT and CDR2 YYREEE (reference sequence). Trimming stripped 0 bases from V and 0 bases from J, with 13 bases between. The CDR3 nucleotides read TGTGCCAGCAGCTTGGACGGCGGGGGCCGCTCCTACAATGAGCAGTTCTTC. It specifies CASSLDGGGRSYNEQFF. The whole variable domain, remainder taken from reference TRBV5-4 and TRBJ2-1, is ETGVTQSPTHLIKTRGQQVTLRCSSQSGHNTVSWYQQALGQGPQFIFQYYREEENGRGNFPPRFSGLQFPNYSSELNVNALELDDSALYLCASSLDGGGRSYNEQFFGPGTRLTVL.

The chain uses TRBV9 and TRBJ2-1, with 7 bases identical to TRBD2. V dropped 4 bases and J dropped 5; count of bases not matched to a gene: 9. This CDR3 is built from 15 residues. Germline V lookup: CDR1 SGDLS, CDR2 YYNGEE. This chain's CDR3 is CASSSGGLADNEQFF. CDR3 bases: TGTGCCAGCAGCTCCGGTGGGCTAGCGGACAATGAGCAGTTCTTC.

The chain combines TRBV7-6 with TRBJ1-5; D uncertain. V was pared by 4 bases and J by 6 bases, with 10 bases between. Germline CDR1 reads SGHVS; CDR2 reads FNYEAQ. The CDR3 has 13 residues. The CDR3 bases are TGTGCCAGCAGCTCTAGAACGGGTCAGCCCCAGCATTTT. It translates to CASSSRTGQPQHF.

The V and J genes are TRBV7-2 and TRBJ1-5; D is unresolved. The CDR3 spans 16 residues. The germline V gene encodes CDR1 SGHTA and CDR2 FQGNSA. Trimming removed 5 bases at V and 2 bases at J, with 16 bases between. In DNA, the CDR3 is TGTGCCAGCAGCCACTATCAAACGGGCGGCAATCAGCCCCAGCATTTT. Its protein product is CASSHYQTGGNQPQHF.

The chain uses TRBV7-5 and TRBJ1-3; TRBD1, the table's D call, lacks a check against the DNA. TRBV7-5 is a known pseudogene. This CDR3 region has 18 residues. DNA of the CDR3: TGTGTCAGAAGCTTACAACAGGGGACCCATGCCTCTGGAAACACCATATATTTT. It codes for CVRSLQQGTHASGNTIYF.

This chain connects TRBV28 to TRBJ1-1, with 11 positions matching TRBD1. CDR3 length: 18 residues. Germline loops: CDR1 MDHEN, CDR2 SYDVKM. V was pared by 5 bases and J by 4 bases, with 15 bases of the junction left unmatched. The CDR3 region is CASSPEAGQGARGTEAFF. The CDR3 DNA follows: TGTGCCAGCAGTCCCGAAGCTGGACAGGGGGCGCGGGGCACTGAAGCTTTCTTT.

V is TRBV5-6 and J is TRBJ1-6, with a weak D call TRBD1 (5 bases). CDR3 length: 14 residues. Germline CDR1 reads SGHDT; CDR2 reads YYEEEE. Between the trimmed V and J ends, which lost 4 bases and 11 bases, there was a span of 16 bases. CDR3: CASSPVGGWTPLHF. As DNA, the CDR3 is TGTGCCAGCAGCCCGGTGGGGGGTTGGACACCCCTCCACTTT.

The chain is built from TRBV29-1 and TRBJ2-7, with 8 bases lining up with TRBD1. The CDR3 spans 12 residues. V shed 3 bases, J shed 6 bases, and the junction held 4 bases outside the gene matches. Germline V gives CDR1 SQVTM, CDR2 ANQGSEA. In DNA form, the CDR3 reads TGCAGCGTTGAGGGACAGGACCGCGAGCAGTACTTC. Protein sequence: CSVEGQDREQYF.

The V gene is TRBV5-1, the J gene TRBJ1-3; D remains ambiguous. Trimming left V 5 bases short and J 3 bases short, with 15 bases between. The CDR3 loop spans 15 amino acids. The germline V gene encodes CDR1 SGHRS and CDR2 YFSETQ. CDR3 in DNA: TGCGCCAGCAGGGGGAGTTTCGAACTTGGAAACACCATATATTTT. It codes for CASRGSFELGNTIYF.

This clone has just one count. CDR3 amino acids: CASSLLQRGPPTGELFF. As DNA, the CDR3 is TGTGCCAGCAGCTTATTGCAGCGGGGGCCCCCAACCGGGGAGCTGTTTTTT. The genes are TRBV11-2 and TRBJ2-2, with 8 bases lining up with TRBD2. Trimming cost V 2 bases and J 5 bases; bases outside gene matches: 10. Germline assignment: CDR1 SGHAT and CDR2 FQNNGV. The CDR3 is 17 residues long.

J is TRBJ1-1 and V is TRBV6-6, with 8 bases identical to TRBD1. The junction had 5 bases not matched to a gene; V was cut back by 4 bases and J by 4 bases. The germline V gene has CDR1 MNHNY and CDR2 SVGAGI (reference sequence). The CDR3 length is 14 residues. CDR3 region: CASSWTGIGTEAFF. CDR3 DNA sequence: TGTGCCAGCAGTTGGACAGGGATCGGCACTGAAGCTTTCTTT.

This clone was counted a single time. The chain recombines TRBV6-6 with TRBJ1-1; D gene ambiguous. Germline CDR1 reads MNHNY; CDR2 reads SVGAGI (reference sequence). The CDR3 length is 14 residues. V was cut by 0 bases and J by 4 bases, with 9 bases left in between. CDR3: CASSYSRFITEAFF. The CDR3 DNA is TGTGCCAGCAGTTACTCTAGGTTCATCACTGAAGCTTTCTTT.

The chain combines TRBV6-4 with TRBJ2-7, with TRBD1 identical over 10 bases. Trimming at V came to 10 bases and at J to 3 bases, leaving 6 bases not matched to a gene. CDR1 is MRHNA and CDR2 is SNTAGT in the germline V gene. This CDR3 has 13 amino acids. The CDR3 DNA reads as TGTGCCACCAGGGGGACAGGGGACTACGAGCAGTACGTC. Residues: CATRGTGDYEQYV.

This chain joins TRBV9 and TRBJ2-5; D may be TRBD2 (5 bases). V lost 3 bases and J 4 bases, leaving 19 bases between the germline ends. The CDR3 covers 16 residues. CDR1 and CDR2 from the germline V gene are SGDLS and YYNGEE. The CDR3 reads CASSASRTEARETQYF. CDR3 sequence (DNA): TGTGCCAGCAGCGCATCCCGGACGGAGGCCCGAGAGACCCAGTACTTC.

J is TRBJ2-4 and V is TRBV11-2, with D possibly being TRBD2 (6 bases). From germline, CDR1 is SGHAT and CDR2 FQNNGV. This CDR3 is built from 15 residues. The germline V and J ends were trimmed by 1 base and 4 bases, with 11 bases remaining between them. The CDR3 DNA follows: TGTGCCAGCAGCTTAGCCGACGGAGGGAAAAACATTCAGTACTTC. Its protein is CASSLADGGKNIQYF.

The chain joins TRBV7-9 to TRBJ1-1; perhaps TRBD1 as D (5 bases). Between the trimmed V and J ends, which lost 2 bases and 1 base, there was a span of 14 bases. The CDR3 extends over 16 amino acids. CDR1 SEHNR and CDR2 FQNEAQ come from the germline V gene (reference sequence). CDR3 loop: CASSLWGEGRNTEAFF. CDR3 in DNA: TGTGCCAGCAGCTTATGGGGCGAGGGGAGGAACACTGAAGCTTTCTTT.

This clone was seen more than once but under ten times. The chain is built from TRBV6-1 and TRBJ1-1; maybe TRBD1 (5 bases). The CDR3 spans 16 residues. Germline V gene lookup returns CDR1 MNHNS and CDR2 SASEGT. Deletions cut 4 bases from V and 4 bases from J, with 19 bases between. The CDR3 DNA follows: TGTGCCAGCAGTGGGGTTGGGACCTTGGTTAGCACTGAAGCTTTCTTT. It translates to CASSGVGTLVSTEAFF.

This sequence joins TRBV5-1 and TRBJ2-7, with a weak D call TRBD1 (5 bases). The CDR3 extends over 14 amino acids. CDR1 SGHRS and CDR2 YFSETQ come from the germline V gene. Trimming took off 2 bases at V and 2 bases at J, with 11 bases between the two ends. For the CDR3, the DNA is TGCGCCAGCAGCTTTTCAGGGATCCCCTACGAGCAGTACTTC. It codes for CASSFSGIPYEQYF.

This rearrangement joins TRBV7-2 to TRBJ1-5; D may be TRBD1 (5 bases). Looked up from germline, CDR1 is SGHTA and CDR2 is FQGNSA. Trimming took 1 base from V and 6 from J, leaving 19 bases between them. This CDR3 is 17 amino acids long. The DNA for the CDR3 is TGTGCCAGCAGCTTAGTAAGGGCAGGGAATAGTCCTCAGCCCCAGCATTTT. This translates into CASSLVRAGNSPQPQHF.

The chain has TRBV5-1 and TRBJ2-1; TRBD2 matches at 9 bases. The germline V gene has CDR1 SGHRS and CDR2 YFSETQ. The CDR3 is 15 amino acids. Trimming at V came to 3 bases and at J to 6 bases, leaving 7 bases not matched to a gene. Here the CDR3 reads CASSSLAGAVNEQFF. As DNA, the CDR3 is TGCGCCAGCAGCTCATTAGCGGGAGCCGTCAATGAGCAGTTCTTC. Supplemented by reference TRBV5-1 and TRBJ2-1, the full variable domain reads KAGVTQTPRYLIKTRGQQVTLSCSPISGHRSVSWYQQTPGQGLQFLFEYFSETQRNKGNFPGRFSGRQFSNSRSEMNVSTLELGDSALYLCASSSLAGAVNEQFFGPGTRLTVL.

This rearrangement joins TRBV19 to TRBJ2-6, with a tentative D call TRBD1 (6 bases). Germline lookup yields CDR1 LNHDA and CDR2 SQIVND (reference sequence). V was clipped by 4 bases and J by 0 bases, with 19 bases between them. There are 19 residues in the CDR3. The CDR3 coding sequence is TGTGCCAGTAGTAGGGGTCGGACAGAAACCTTCTCTGGGGCCAACGTCCTGACTTTC. It specifies CASSRGRTETFSGANVLTF. The complete variable domain, with remaining parts taken from reference TRBV19 and TRBJ2-6, reads DGGITQSPKYLFRKEGQNVTLSCEQNLNHDAMYWYRQDPGQGLRLIYYSQIVNDFQKGDIAEGYSVSREKKESFPLTVTSAQKNPTAFYLCASSRGRTETFSGANVLTFGAGSRLTVL.

J is TRBJ1-1 and V is TRBV28; D is possibly TRBD1 (5 bases). The length of the CDR3 is 16 residues. CDR1 MDHEN and CDR2 SYDVKM come from the germline V gene. The germline V and J ends were trimmed by 6 bases and 0 bases, with 17 bases remaining between them. The CDR3 DNA reads as TGTGCCAGCAGCTCTCAGCCGGGGGGAATGAACACTGAAGCTTTCTTT. It yields the protein CASSSQPGGMNTEAFF.

The V call is TRBV19, the J call TRBJ1-2; 8 bases align to TRBD1. J lost 8 bases, V lost 11 bases, and 7 bases had no gene match. The CDR3 length is 11 residues. CDR1 and CDR2 (germline): LNHDA, SQIVND (reference sequence). CDR3 DNA sequence: TGTGCCGGAAGTACAGGGGGAGGCTACACCTTC. Its protein is CAGSTGGGYTF.

V is TRBV27 and J is TRBJ2-1; D perhaps matches TRBD1 (5 bases). The length of the CDR3 is 14 residues. CDR1 MNHEY and CDR2 SMNVEV come from the germline V gene (reference sequence). Trimming took off 0 bases at V and 11 bases at J, with 14 bases between the two ends. The CDR3 DNA is TGTGCCAGCAGTTTATCTTTACAGGCCTTGAAGCAGTTCTTC. Amino acids: CASSLSLQALKQFF.

The chain employs TRBV2 and TRBJ2-1, with 7 bases lining up with TRBD2. Germline V gene lookup returns CDR1 SNHLY and CDR2 FYNNEI. The CDR3 runs to 13 residues. V trimming: 8 bases; J trimming: 8 bases; junction bases outside the gene matches: 9. The CDR3 DNA follows: TGTGCCAGCCGACCTACTAGCGTATATGAGCAGTTCTTC. Its translation is CASRPTSVYEQFF.

The chain is built from TRBV5-1 and TRBJ1-4, with D hard to call. Germline V gene sequence: CDR1 SGHRS, CDR2 YFSETQ. Between the trimmed V and J ends, which lost 0 bases and 2 bases, there was a span of 5 bases. This CDR3 contains 14 residues. The CDR3 DNA reads TGCGCCAGCAGCTTGGGTGGGACTAATGAAAAACTGTTTTTT. It yields the protein CASSLGGTNEKLFF.

V gene TRBV7-9 combines with J gene TRBJ1-1; D is uncertain. Trimming removed 5 bases from V and 8 bases from J, with 15 bases in between. Germline CDR1 reads SEHNR; CDR2 reads FQNEAQ (reference sequence). The CDR3 extends over 13 amino acids. CDR3 sequence (DNA): TGTGCCAGCAGCATTAACCTACTATCGGAAGCTTTCTTT. It encodes CASSINLLSEAFF.

The CDR3 sequence: CASSLTSAGTNYGYTF. DNA of the CDR3: TGTGCCAGCAGCTTAACCTCGGCAGGGACGAACTATGGCTACACCTTC. This rearrangement joins TRBV7-3 to TRBJ1-2, with D possibly TRBD1 on 5 matching bases. Germline V CDR1 and CDR2: SGHTA, FQGTGA. V was pared by 0 bases and J by 2 bases, with 13 bases between. The CDR3 loop spans 16 amino acids.

The rearrangement joins TRBV7-3 to TRBJ2-7, with 7 bases aligning to TRBD2. Germline values: CDR1 SGHTA, CDR2 FQGTGA. With V trimmed by 6 bases and J by 3 bases, 11 bases remained unmatched. This CDR3 comprises 15 residues. CDR3 region: CASSLTSEARYEQYF. The CDR3 coding sequence is TGTGCCAGCAGTCTTACTAGCGAAGCCCGCTACGAGCAGTACTTC. The variable domain in full, with the rest retrieved from reference TRBV7-3 and TRBJ2-7, is GAGVSQTPSNKVTEKGKYVELRCDPISGHTALYWYRQSLGQGPEFLIYFQGTGAADDSGLPNDRFFAVRPEGSVSTLKIQRTERGDSAVYLCASSLTSEARYEQYFGPGTRLTVT.

This clone was found once. This sequence joins TRBV13 and TRBJ2-1, with D tentatively TRBD2 (6 bases). The V end lost 6 bases, the J end lost 0 bases, and 18 bases lay between the germline ends. The CDR3 consists of 17 residues. CDR1 and CDR2 (germline): PRHDT, FYEKMQ (reference sequence). The chain's CDR3 is CASSSWGDFASYNEQFF. The CDR3 DNA reads TGTGCCAGCAGTTCCTGGGGGGACTTTGCCTCCTACAATGAGCAGTTCTTC.

The chain carries TRBV7-2 and TRBJ2-6, with TRBD2 matching over 15 bases. V dropped 5 bases and J dropped 3; count of bases not matched to a gene: 8. The CDR3 extends over 19 amino acids. Germline CDR1 and CDR2: SGHTA and FQGNSA. As DNA, the CDR3 is TGTGCCAGCAGCGCAGGGGGGACTAGCGGGAGGATTGGGGCCAACGTCCTGACTTTC. Translation gives CASSAGGTSGRIGANVLTF.

V usage is TRBV5-1 and J usage is TRBJ1-4; 7 bases match TRBD1. This CDR3 has 14 residues. The J segment lost 8 bases and the V segment lost 0 bases, leaving 4 bases of the junction unmatched. In germline, CDR1 is SGHRS, CDR2 YFSETQ. The CDR3 DNA is TGCGCCAGCAGCTTGGTGACAGGGCCGGAAAAACTGTTTTTT. It specifies CASSLVTGPEKLFF.